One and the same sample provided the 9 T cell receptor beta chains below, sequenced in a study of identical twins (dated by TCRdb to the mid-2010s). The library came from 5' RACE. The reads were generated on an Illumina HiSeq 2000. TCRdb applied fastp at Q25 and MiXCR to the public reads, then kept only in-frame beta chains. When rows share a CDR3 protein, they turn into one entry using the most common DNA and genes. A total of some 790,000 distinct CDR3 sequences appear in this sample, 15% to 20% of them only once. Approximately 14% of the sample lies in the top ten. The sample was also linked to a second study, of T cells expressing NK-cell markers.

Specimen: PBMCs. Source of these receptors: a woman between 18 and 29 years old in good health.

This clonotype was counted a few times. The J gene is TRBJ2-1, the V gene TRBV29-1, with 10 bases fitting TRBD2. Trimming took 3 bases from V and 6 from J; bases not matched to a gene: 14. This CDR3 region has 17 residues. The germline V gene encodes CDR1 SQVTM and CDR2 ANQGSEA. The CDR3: CSVDSASGGFIGNEQFF. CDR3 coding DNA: TGCAGCGTTGATTCGGCTAGCGGGGGCTTTATAGGCAATGAGCAGTTCTTC.

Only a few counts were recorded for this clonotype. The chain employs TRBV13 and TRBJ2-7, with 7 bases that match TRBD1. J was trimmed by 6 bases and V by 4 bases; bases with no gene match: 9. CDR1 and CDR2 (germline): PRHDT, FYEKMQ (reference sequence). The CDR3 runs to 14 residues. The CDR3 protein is CASSSRDSPSEQYF. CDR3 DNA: TGTGCCAGCAGCTCTCGGGACAGTCCCTCCGAGCAGTACTTC. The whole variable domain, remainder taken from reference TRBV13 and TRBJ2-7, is AAGVIQSPRHLIKEKRETATLKCYPIPRHDTVYWYQQGPGQDPQFLISFYEKMQSDKGSIPDRFSAQQFSDYHSELNMSSLELGDSALYFCASSSRDSPSEQYFGPGTRLTVT.

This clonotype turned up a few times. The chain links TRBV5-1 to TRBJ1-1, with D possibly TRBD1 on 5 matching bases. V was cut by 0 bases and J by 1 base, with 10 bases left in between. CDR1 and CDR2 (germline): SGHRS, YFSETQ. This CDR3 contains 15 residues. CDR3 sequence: CASSLVGTANTEAFF. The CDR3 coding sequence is TGCGCCAGCAGCTTGGTTGGGACGGCGAACACTGAAGCTTTCTTT.

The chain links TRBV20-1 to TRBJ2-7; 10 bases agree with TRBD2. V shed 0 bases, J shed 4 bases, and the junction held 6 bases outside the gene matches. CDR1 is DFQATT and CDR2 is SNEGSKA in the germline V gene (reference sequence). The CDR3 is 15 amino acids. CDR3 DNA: TGCAGTGCTAGAGATCAAGCGGGAGGGTTTTACGAGCAGTACTTC. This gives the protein CSARDQAGGFYEQYF.

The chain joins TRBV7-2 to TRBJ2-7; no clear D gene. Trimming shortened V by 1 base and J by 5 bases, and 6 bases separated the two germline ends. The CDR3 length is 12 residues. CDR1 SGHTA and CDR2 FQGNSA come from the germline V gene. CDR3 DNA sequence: TGTGCCAGCAGCTTAGTCCGCCACGAGCAGTACTTC. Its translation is CASSLVRHEQYF.

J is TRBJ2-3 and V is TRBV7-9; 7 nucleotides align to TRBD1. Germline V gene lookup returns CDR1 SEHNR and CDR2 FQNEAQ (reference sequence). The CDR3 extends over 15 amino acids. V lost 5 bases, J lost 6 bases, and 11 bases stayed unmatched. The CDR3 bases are TGTGCCAGCAGCGGGGGACAGCCTATAGGGGATACGCAGTATTTT. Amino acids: CASSGGQPIGDTQYF.

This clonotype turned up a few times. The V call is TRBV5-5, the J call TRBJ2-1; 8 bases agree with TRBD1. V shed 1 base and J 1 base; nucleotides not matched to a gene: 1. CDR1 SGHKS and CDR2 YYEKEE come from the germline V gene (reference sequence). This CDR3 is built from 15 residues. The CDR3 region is CASSLWTGSYNEQFF. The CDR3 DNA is TGTGCCAGCAGCTTGTGGACAGGGTCCTACAATGAGCAGTTCTTC.

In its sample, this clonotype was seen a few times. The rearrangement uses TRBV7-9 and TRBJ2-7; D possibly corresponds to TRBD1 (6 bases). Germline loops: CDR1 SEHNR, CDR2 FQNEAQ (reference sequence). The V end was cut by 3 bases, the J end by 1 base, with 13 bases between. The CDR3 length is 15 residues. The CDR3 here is CASSLGGGGSYEQYF. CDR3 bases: TGTGCCAGCAGCTTGGGTGGGGGCGGGTCCTACGAGCAGTACTTC. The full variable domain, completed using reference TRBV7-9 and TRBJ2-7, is DTGVSQNPRHKITKRGQNVTFRCDPISEHNRLYWYRQTLGQGPEFLTYFQNEAQLEKSRLLSDRFSAERPKGSFSTLEIQRTEQGDSAMYLCASSLGGGGSYEQYFGPGTRLTVT.

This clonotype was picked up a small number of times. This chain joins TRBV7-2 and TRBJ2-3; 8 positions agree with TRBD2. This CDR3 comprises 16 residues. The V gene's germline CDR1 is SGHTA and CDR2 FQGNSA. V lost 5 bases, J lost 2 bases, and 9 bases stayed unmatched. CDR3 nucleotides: TGTGCCAGCAGCAAGGGGACTAGTTTGTCCACAGATACGCAGTATTTT. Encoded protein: CASSKGTSLSTDTQYF.